Each of the 23 T cell receptor beta chains below was sequenced from the same sample in a study of blood T cell repertoires in COVID-19. The method was immunoSEQ multiplex PCR; TCRdb's version includes in-frame clones alone and lacks a portion of them. Counted here are 72,000 or so clones, about 87% occurring once; the ten biggest clones make up 5% to 6.5%. Source material: peripheral blood. The receptors here all came from a man over 45 with active COVID-19.

The rearrangement links TRBV27 to TRBJ1-1; D is possibly TRBD1 (5 bases). Per germline, CDR1 MNHEY and CDR2 SMNVEV (reference sequence). This CDR3 is 13 amino acids long. V was pared by 1 base and J by 5 bases, with 8 bases between. CDR3 amino acids: CASSLLGVTEAFF. The CDR3 DNA is TGTGCCAGCAGTTTATTAGGGGTGACTGAAGCTTTCTTT.

The J gene is TRBJ2-3, the V gene TRBV20-1, with D unclear. In germline, CDR1 is DFQATT, CDR2 SNEGSKA (reference sequence). CDR3 size: 15 residues. The V end lost 3 bases, the J end lost 6 bases, and 19 bases lay between the germline ends. CDR3 sequence reads: CSASPPTIEADTQYF. The CDR3 DNA sequence: TGCAGTGCTAGTCCGCCCACGATTGAAGCGGATACGCAGTATTTT.

The chain combines TRBV12-3 or TRBV12-4 with TRBJ1-2; 8 nucleotides align to TRBD1. The CDR3 contains 12 residues. V gave up 0 bases and J gave up 14 bases; unmatched junction bases: 5. The CDR3: CASSLATGVRTF. CDR3 DNA sequence: TGTGCCAGCAGTTTAGCGACAGGGGTCCGGACCTTC.

The chain carries TRBV4-1 and TRBJ1-1; D remains unclear. The germline gives CDR1 MGHRA, CDR2 YSYEKL. The CDR3 extends over 14 amino acids. The V end was cut by 1 base, the J end by 2 bases, with 8 bases between. Written as DNA, the CDR3 is TGCGCCAGCAGCCAAGTGGCGGGCAACACTGAAGCTTTCTTT. As protein: CASSQVAGNTEAFF.

The chain couples TRBV5-6 to TRBJ2-7, with 10 bases fitting TRBD2. The CDR3 sequence is 14 residues long. The V gene end was trimmed by 4 bases and the J gene end by 3 bases; junction bases not matched to a gene: 4. CDR1 is SGHDT and CDR2 is YYEEEE in the germline V gene. The CDR3 DNA sequence: TGTGCCAGCAGCCCACTAGCGGGGCACTACGAGCAGTACTTC. This gives the protein CASSPLAGHYEQYF.

This sequence joins TRBV5-1 and TRBJ2-3; TRBD2 matches at 9 bases. CDR3 size: 16 residues. CDR1 and CDR2 from the germline V gene are SGHRS and YFSETQ. V was pared by 4 bases and J by 2 bases, with 8 bases of the junction left unmatched. The CDR3 nucleotides read TGCGCCAGCAGCCGATTAGGACTAGCGTTCACAGATACGCAGTATTTT. Translating it yields CASSRLGLAFTDTQYF. Combining the CDR3 with reference TRBV5-1 and TRBJ2-3 gives the whole variable domain KAGVTQTPRYLIKTRGQQVTLSCSPISGHRSVSWYQQTPGQGLQFLFEYFSETQRNKGNFPGRFSGRQFSNSRSEMNVSTLELGDSALYLCASSRLGLAFTDTQYFGPGTRLTVL.

Points on this clone: The sample carries other DNA sequences with the same CDR3. The V call is TRBV6-5, the J call TRBJ1-2, with 9 bases lining up with TRBD1. The germline gives CDR1 MNHEY, CDR2 SVGAGI. The CDR3 loop spans 13 amino acids. V lost 2 bases, J lost 6 bases, and 1 base stayed unmatched. CDR3 nucleotides: TGTGCCAGCAGTTACCGGGACAGGGATGGCTACACCTTC. Protein: CASSYRDRDGYTF.

V usage is TRBV6-5 and J usage is TRBJ2-3, with TRBD1 identical over 10 bases. Trimming removed 6 bases from V and 2 bases from J; junction bases left unmatched: 5. Germline V lookup: CDR1 MNHEY, CDR2 SVGAGI. This CDR3 has 15 amino acids. CDR3 loop: CASSPDRGPTDTQYF. CDR3 bases: TGTGCCAGCAGCCCCGACAGGGGGCCCACAGATACGCAGTATTTT.

The V call is TRBV4-3, the J call TRBJ1-2; D may be TRBD1 (5 bases). There are 16 residues in the CDR3. Germline-derived CDR1 and CDR2 are LGHNA and YSLEER. V shed 4 bases and J shed 7 bases, with 22 bases lying between them. Written as DNA, the CDR3 is TGCGCCAGCAGCCTATCCCGGCAGGGCGCTATGTCTGGCTACACCTTC. It encodes CASSLSRQGAMSGYTF.

This CDR3 is CASSFGMGQGDGYTF. The CDR3 DNA reads TGTGCCAGCAGCTTTGGGATGGGACAGGGGGATGGCTACACCTTC. The J gene is TRBJ1-2, the V gene TRBV7-9, with 11 bases matching TRBD1. Per germline, CDR1 SEHNR and CDR2 FQNEAQ (reference sequence). V lost 3 bases to trimming and J lost 6 bases; unmatched junction nucleotides: 6. This CDR3 has 15 residues.

The chain couples TRBV7-3 to TRBJ2-5, with TRBD1 matching 8 bases. Germline V gives CDR1 SGHTA, CDR2 FQGTGA. The CDR3 contains 16 residues. V shed 1 base and J 5 bases; nucleotides not matched to a gene: 9. Written as DNA, the CDR3 is TGTGCCAGCAGCTTAAAAGGTGGACAGGGTCGGGAGACCCAGTACTTC. It yields the protein CASSLKGGQGRETQYF.

V gene TRBV5-4 combines with J gene TRBJ2-7, with 9 bases that match TRBD1. Germline V gene sequence: CDR1 SGHNT, CDR2 YYREEE (reference sequence). V lost 2 bases and J lost 4; bases outside the gene matches: 10. This CDR3 comprises 16 residues. This CDR3 is CASSFPPGQGSYEQYF. CDR3 DNA sequence: TGTGCCAGCAGCTTTCCTCCGGGACAGGGCTCTTACGAGCAGTACTTC.

For this clone: The junction departs from germline at one end; a sequencing error may be responsible. V is TRBV7-9 and J is TRBJ1-1; D perhaps matches TRBD1 (6 bases). The germline gives CDR1 SEHNR, CDR2 FQNEAQ (reference sequence). CDR3 length equals 14 residues. In DNA, the CDR3 is TGTGCCAGCAGCTTACAAGGGACAAACACTCAAGCTTTCTTT. This codes for CASSLQGTNTQAFF.

The V call is TRBV4-3, the J call TRBJ1-1, with 10 bases matching TRBD1. CDR1 is LGHNA, CDR2 YSLEER, per germline. V was clipped by 4 bases and J by 3 bases; unmatched bases: 11. The CDR3 is 17 amino acids. CDR3 coding DNA: TGCGCCAGCAGCCCCGCTGGGGGAGGGACAGGGGACACTGAAGCTTTCTTT. It is translated as CASSPAGGGTGDTEAFF.

The gene calls are TRBV7-2 and TRBJ2-7, with 8 bases lining up with TRBD2. CDR1 and CDR2 from the germline V gene are SGHTA and FQGNSA. With 0 bases clipped from V and 7 bases from J, the junction kept 8 bases outside the gene matches. This CDR3 is built from 15 residues. The CDR3 nucleotides read TGTGCCAGCAGCTTAGCGCGCGGGAGGCCGGGGGAGCAGTACTTC. Protein product: CASSLARGRPGEQYF.

The rearrangement uses TRBV9 and TRBJ2-3; D is unclear. V lost 3 bases and J 0 bases, leaving 8 bases between the germline ends. CDR3 length equals 14 residues. Germline V gene lookup returns CDR1 SGDLS and CDR2 YYNGEE. The CDR3 coding sequence is TGTGCCAGCAGCGCACAACAGAGCACAGATACGCAGTATTTT. This encodes CASSAQQSTDTQYF. Complete variable domain (other parts from reference TRBV9 and TRBJ2-3): DSGVTQTPKHLITATGQRVTLRCSPRSGDLSVYWYQQSLDQGLQFLIQYYNGEERAKGNILERFSAQQFPDLHSELNLSSLELGDSALYFCASSAQQSTDTQYFGPGTRLTVL.

With regard to this clone: Other nucleotide sequences in the sample specify the same CDR3. The rearrangement links TRBV3-1 (or the pseudogene TRBV3-2) to TRBJ1-1, with D possibly TRBD1 on 6 matching bases. This CDR3 contains 13 residues. Trimming left V 5 bases short and J 0 bases short, with 7 bases between. Germline values: CDR1 LGHDT, CDR2 YNNKEL (reference sequence). The CDR3 loop reads CASSRGLNTEAFF. Written as DNA, the CDR3 is TGTGCCAGCAGCAGGGGGTTGAACACTGAAGCTTTCTTT.

This chain joins TRBV5-1 and TRBJ2-5; perhaps TRBD1 as D (6 bases). V lost 0 bases and J 4 bases, leaving 10 bases between the germline ends. CDR3 length: 14 residues. The germline V gene encodes CDR1 SGHRS and CDR2 YFSETQ. This chain's CDR3 is CASSLGTAIETQYF. The CDR3 DNA follows: TGCGCCAGCAGCTTGGGGACAGCGATAGAGACCCAGTACTTC.

The chain links TRBV28 to TRBJ2-7; TRBD1 aligns across 7 bases. The CDR3 is made up of 13 amino acids. CDR1 is MDHEN, CDR2 SYDVKM, per germline. The V segment lost 8 bases and the J segment 2 bases; nucleotides outside the gene matches: 6. CDR3 coding DNA: TGTGCCAGCGGCAGGGGGTCCCCCTACGAGCAGTACTTC. Encoded protein: CASGRGSPYEQYF.

The V call is TRBV6-2 or TRBV6-3, the J call TRBJ2-1; TRBD2 agrees at 9 bases. This CDR3 has 17 amino acids. Germline V CDR1 and CDR2: MNHEY, SVGEGT. The trim removed 0 bases at V and 0 bases at J, leaving 3 bases unmatched. In DNA form, the CDR3 reads TGTGCCAGCAGTTACTCTGGCGGGAGGGCCTCCTACAATGAGCAGTTCTTC. It is translated as CASSYSGGRASYNEQFF.

This clone was detected only once. The chain carries TRBV7-2 and TRBJ2-2; D is possibly TRBD2 (6 bases). The ends were cut back, 4 bases at V and 4 bases at J, with 13 bases in the middle. CDR3 size: 15 residues. Per the germline V gene, CDR1 is SGHTA and CDR2 is FQGNSA. The CDR3 nucleotides read TGTGCCAGCAGCTCACCGGGACTCTTCACCGGGGAGCTGTTTTTT. Protein product: CASSSPGLFTGELFF.

This chain joins TRBV14 and TRBJ1-2; 7 bases match TRBD1. V was clipped by 4 bases and J by 7 bases; unmatched bases: 18. The germline CDR1 and CDR2 sequences are SGHDN and FVKESK. This CDR3 region has 17 residues. The CDR3 nucleotides read TGTGCCAGCAGCCCCCGGGACAGCCAAAGGCCTATGTTTGGCTACACCTTC. Its protein is CASSPRDSQRPMFGYTF.

V is TRBV19 and J is TRBJ2-2; 8 nucleotides match TRBD2. The CDR3 is made up of 16 amino acids. V lost 5 bases and J lost 4; bases outside the gene matches: 9. Per the germline V gene, CDR1 is LNHDA and CDR2 is SQIVND (reference sequence). Written as DNA, the CDR3 is TGTGCCAGTAGTCTGGGACTAGAATGGGGCACCGGGGAGCTGTTTTTT. This sequence encodes CASSLGLEWGTGELFF.